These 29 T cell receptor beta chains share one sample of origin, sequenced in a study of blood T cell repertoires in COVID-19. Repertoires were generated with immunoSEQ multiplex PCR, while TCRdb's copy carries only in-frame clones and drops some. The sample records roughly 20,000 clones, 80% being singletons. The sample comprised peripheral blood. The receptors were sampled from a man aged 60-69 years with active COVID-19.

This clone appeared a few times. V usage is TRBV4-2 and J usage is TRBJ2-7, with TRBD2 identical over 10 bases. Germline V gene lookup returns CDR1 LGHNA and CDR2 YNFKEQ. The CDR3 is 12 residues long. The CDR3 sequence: CASSQDASGSSV. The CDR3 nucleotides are TGTGCCAGCAGCCAAGACGCTAGCGGGAGTAGTGTC.

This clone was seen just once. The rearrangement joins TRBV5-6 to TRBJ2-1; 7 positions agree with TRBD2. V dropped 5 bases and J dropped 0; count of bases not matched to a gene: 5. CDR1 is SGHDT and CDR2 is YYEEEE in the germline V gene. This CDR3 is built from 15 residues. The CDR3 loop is CASRPASGSYNEQFF. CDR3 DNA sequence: TGTGCCAGCAGACCCGCTAGCGGCTCCTACAATGAGCAGTTCTTC.

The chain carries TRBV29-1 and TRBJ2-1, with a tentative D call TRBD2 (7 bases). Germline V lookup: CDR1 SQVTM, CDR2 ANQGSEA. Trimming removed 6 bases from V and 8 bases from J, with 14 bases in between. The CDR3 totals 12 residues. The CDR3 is CSVRGGLDEQFF. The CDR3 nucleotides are TGCAGCGTCAGGGGAGGGTTGGATGAGCAGTTCTTC.

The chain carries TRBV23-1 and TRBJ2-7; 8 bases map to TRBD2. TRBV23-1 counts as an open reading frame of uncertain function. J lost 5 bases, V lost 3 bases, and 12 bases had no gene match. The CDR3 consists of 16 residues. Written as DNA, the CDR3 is TGCGCCAGCAGTCACACTAGCGGAAGATCGAACCACGAGCAGTACTTC. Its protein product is CASSHTSGRSNHEQYF.

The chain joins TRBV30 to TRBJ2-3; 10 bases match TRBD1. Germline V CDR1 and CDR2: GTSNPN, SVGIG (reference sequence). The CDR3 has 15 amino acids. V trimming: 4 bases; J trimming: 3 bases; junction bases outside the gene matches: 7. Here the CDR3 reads CAWTEDRGMTDTQYF. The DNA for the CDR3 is TGTGCCTGGACTGAGGACAGGGGGATGACAGATACGCAGTATTTT.

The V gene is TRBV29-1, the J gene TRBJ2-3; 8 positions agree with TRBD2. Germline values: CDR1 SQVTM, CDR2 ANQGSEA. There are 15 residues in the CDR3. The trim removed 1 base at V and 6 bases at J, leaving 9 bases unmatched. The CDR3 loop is CSVEGFSGISDTQYF. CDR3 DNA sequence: TGCAGCGTTGAAGGGTTTAGCGGGATATCCGATACGCAGTATTTT.

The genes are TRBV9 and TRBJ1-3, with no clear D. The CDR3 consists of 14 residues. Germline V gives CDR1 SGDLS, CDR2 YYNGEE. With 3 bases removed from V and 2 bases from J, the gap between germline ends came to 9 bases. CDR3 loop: CASSAWSPGNTIYF. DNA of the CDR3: TGTGCCAGCAGCGCCTGGAGCCCTGGAAACACCATATATTTT.

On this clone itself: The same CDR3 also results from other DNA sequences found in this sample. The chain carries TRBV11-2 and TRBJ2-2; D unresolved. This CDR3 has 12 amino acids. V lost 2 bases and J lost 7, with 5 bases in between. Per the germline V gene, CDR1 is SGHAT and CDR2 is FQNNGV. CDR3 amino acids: CASSLPGGELFF. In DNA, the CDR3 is TGTGCCAGCAGCTTACCGGGCGGGGAGCTGTTTTTT.

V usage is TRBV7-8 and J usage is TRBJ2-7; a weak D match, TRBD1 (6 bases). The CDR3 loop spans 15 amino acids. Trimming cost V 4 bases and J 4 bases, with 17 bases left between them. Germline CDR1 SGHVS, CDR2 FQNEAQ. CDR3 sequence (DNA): TGTGCCAGCAGCTCCGGCGGACAGTACGGATACGAGCAGTACTTC. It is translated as CASSSGGQYGYEQYF.

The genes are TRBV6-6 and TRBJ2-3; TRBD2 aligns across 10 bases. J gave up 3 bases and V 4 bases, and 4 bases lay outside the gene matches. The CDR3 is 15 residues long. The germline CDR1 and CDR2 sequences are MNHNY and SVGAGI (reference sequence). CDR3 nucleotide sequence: TGTGCCAGCAGTTCCGGGACTAGCGTGACAGATACGCAGTATTTT. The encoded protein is CASSSGTSVTDTQYF.

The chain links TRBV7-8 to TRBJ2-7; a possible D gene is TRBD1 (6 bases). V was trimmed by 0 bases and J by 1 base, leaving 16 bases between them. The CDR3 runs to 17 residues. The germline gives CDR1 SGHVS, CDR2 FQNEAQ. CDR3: CASSLARGLKTSYEQYF. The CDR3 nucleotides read TGTGCCAGCAGCTTAGCCAGGGGCCTTAAAACATCCTACGAGCAGTACTTC.

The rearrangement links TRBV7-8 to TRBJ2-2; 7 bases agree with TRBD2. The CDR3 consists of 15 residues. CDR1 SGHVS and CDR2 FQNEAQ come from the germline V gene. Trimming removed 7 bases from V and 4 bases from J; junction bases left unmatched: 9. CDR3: CASTRGGSVTGELFF. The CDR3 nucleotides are TGTGCCAGCACAAGGGGCGGGAGCGTCACCGGGGAGCTGTTTTTT.

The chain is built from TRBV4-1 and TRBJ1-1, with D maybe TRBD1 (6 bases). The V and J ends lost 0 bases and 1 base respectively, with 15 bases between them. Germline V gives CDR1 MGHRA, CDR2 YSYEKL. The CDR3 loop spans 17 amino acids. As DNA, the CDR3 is TGCGCCAGCAGCCAAGACCAACAGGGTGCGCAGAACACTGAAGCTTTCTTT. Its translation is CASSQDQQGAQNTEAFF.

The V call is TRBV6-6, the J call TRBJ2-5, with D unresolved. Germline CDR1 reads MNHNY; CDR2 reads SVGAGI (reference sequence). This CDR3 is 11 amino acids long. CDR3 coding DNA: TGTGCTACTCTTCACCAAGAGACCCAGTACTTC. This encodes CATLHQETQYF.

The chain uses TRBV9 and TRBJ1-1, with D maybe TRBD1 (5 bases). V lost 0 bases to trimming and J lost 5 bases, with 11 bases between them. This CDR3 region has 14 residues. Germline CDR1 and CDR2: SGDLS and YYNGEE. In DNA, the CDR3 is TGTGCCAGCAGCGTAGGGGGCCGAGGTACTGAAGCTTTCTTT. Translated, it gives CASSVGGRGTEAFF.

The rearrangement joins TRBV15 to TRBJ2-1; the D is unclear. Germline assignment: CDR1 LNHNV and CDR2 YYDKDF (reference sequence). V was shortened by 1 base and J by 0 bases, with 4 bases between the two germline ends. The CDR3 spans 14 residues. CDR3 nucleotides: TGTGCCACCAGCAGAGGCGACTCCTACAATGAGCAGTTCTTC. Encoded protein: CATSRGDSYNEQFF.

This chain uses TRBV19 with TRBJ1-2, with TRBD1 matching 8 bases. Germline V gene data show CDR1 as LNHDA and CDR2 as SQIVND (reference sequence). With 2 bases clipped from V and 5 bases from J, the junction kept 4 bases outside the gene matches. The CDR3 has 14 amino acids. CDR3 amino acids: CASSISTGGYGYTF. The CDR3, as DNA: TGTGCCAGTAGTATAAGCACAGGGGGGTATGGCTACACCTTC. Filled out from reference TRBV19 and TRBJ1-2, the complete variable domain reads DGGITQSPKYLFRKEGQNVTLSCEQNLNHDAMYWYRQDPGQGLRLIYYSQIVNDFQKGDIAEGYSVSREKKESFPLTVTSAQKNPTAFYLCASSISTGGYGYTFGSGTRLTVV.

CDR3 bases: TGTGCCAGCAGCGTAGGCGGAGGTGCGCAAGAGACCCAGTACTTC. Translating it yields CASSVGGGAQETQYF. V gene TRBV9 combines with J gene TRBJ2-5, with D possibly being TRBD2 (5 bases). There are 15 residues in the CDR3. V was trimmed by 0 bases and J by 2 bases, leaving 11 bases between them. CDR1 and CDR2 from the germline V gene are SGDLS and YYNGEE.

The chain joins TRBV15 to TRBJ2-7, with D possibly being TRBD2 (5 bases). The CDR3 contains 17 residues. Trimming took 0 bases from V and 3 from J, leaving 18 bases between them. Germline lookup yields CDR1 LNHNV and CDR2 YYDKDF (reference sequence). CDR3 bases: TGTGCCACCAGCAGAGATCTGTTGGCTAGCTTTAACTACGAGCAGTACTTC. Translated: CATSRDLLASFNYEQYF.

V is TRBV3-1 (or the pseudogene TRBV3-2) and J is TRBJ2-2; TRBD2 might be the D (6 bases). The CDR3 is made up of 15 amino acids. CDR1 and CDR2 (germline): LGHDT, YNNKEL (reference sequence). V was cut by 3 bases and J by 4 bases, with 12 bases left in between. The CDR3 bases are TGTGCCAGCAGCCAGGCGGGACCCAGCACCGGGGAGCTGTTTTTT. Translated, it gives CASSQAGPSTGELFF.

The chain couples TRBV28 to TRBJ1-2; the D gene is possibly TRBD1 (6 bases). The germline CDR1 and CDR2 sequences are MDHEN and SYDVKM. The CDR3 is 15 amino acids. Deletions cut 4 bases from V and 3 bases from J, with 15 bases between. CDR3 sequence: CASSSPTGRHYGYTF. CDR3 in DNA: TGTGCCAGCAGTTCCCCGACAGGTCGGCACTATGGCTACACCTTC.

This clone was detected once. The CDR3 reads CSVALAGRQETQYF. The CDR3 DNA follows: TGCAGCGTTGCTCTAGCGGGGAGACAAGAGACCCAGTACTTC. The rearrangement uses TRBV29-1 and TRBJ2-5; 9 bases match TRBD2. The length of the CDR3 is 14 residues. The germline CDR1 and CDR2 sequences are SQVTM and ANQGSEA. The trim removed 4 bases at V and 2 bases at J, leaving 5 bases unmatched.

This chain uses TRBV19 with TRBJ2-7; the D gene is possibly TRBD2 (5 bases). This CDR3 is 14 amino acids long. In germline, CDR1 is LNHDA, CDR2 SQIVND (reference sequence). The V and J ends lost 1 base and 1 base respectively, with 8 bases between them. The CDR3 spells CASSIAGLSYEQYF. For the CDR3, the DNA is TGTGCCAGTAGTATAGCGGGGTTATCCTACGAGCAGTACTTC.

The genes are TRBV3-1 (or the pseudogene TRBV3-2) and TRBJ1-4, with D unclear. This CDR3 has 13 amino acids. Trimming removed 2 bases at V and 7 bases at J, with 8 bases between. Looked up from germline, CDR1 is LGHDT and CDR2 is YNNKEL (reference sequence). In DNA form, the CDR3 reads TGTGCCAGCAGCCAAATGTGGGCTGAAAAACTGTTTTTT. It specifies CASSQMWAEKLFF.

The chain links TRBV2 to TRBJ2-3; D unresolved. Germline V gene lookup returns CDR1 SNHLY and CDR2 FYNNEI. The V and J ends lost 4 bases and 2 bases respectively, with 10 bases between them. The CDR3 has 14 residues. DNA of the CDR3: TGTGCCAGCAGTGGTGGCAGATTCACAGATACGCAGTATTTT. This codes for CASSGGRFTDTQYF.

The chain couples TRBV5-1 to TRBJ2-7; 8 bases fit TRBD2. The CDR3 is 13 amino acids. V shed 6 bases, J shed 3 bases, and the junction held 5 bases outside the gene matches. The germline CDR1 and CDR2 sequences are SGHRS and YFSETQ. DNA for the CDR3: TGCGCCAGCACGTTAGCGGGAAACTACGAGCAGTACTTC. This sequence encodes CASTLAGNYEQYF.

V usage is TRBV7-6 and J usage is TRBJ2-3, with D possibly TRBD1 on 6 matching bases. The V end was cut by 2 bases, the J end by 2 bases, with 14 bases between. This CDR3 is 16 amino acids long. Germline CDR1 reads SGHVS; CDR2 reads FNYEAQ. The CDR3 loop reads CASSLRQAGFTDTQYF. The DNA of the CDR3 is TGTGCCAGCAGCTTACGACAGGCAGGGTTCACAGATACGCAGTATTTT.

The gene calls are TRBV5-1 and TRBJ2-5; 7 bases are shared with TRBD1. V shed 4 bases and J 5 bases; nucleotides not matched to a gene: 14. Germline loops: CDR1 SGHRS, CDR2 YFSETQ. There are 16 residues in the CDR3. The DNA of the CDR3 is TGCGCCAGCAGCGTCTCCGGGACAGTAACGGGGGAGACCCAGTACTTC. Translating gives CASSVSGTVTGETQYF. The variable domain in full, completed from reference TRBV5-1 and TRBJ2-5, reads KAGVTQTPRYLIKTRGQQVTLSCSPISGHRSVSWYQQTPGQGLQFLFEYFSETQRNKGNFPGRFSGRQFSNSRSEMNVSTLELGDSALYLCASSVSGTVTGETQYFGPGTRLLVL.

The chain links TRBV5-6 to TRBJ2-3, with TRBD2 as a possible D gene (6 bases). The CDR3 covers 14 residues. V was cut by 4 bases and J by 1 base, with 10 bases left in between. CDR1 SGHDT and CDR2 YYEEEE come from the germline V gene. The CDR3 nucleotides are TGTGCCAGCAGCCCTGGAGGGGGCACAGATACGCAGTATTTT. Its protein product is CASSPGGGTDTQYF.